A selection of T cell receptor beta chains follows, all from one sample in a study of shared clonotypes between healthy human individuals. The table came from immunoSEQ multiplex PCR; TCRdb's copy has only in-frame clones and leaves some out. The sample records hundreds of thousands of clones, about 95% being singletons. Sequencing used naive CD8+ T cells sorted from blood. The source is a woman in her 30s in good health. Both conserved end residues are part of each CDR3. Fields, in order: J gene, D gene, CDR3 length, V gene, clone size, CDR3 DNA, CDR3 protein. D genes are given only for firm matches. Only part of the rows carry a size: once, few, many, or a class if the clone is expanded.

TRBJ2-2 | - | 17 | TRBV6-4 | - | TGTGCCAGCAGTGACTTGGGGAGCTCGATGAACACCGGGGAGCTGTTTTTT | CASSDLGSSMNTGELFF
TRBJ1-1 | - | 13 | TRBV5-1 | - | TGCGCCAGCAGAGTGGAGGGGTGGACTGAAGCTTTCTTT | CASRVEGWTEAFF
TRBJ2-7 | - | 13 | TRBV5-1 | - | TGCGCCAGCAGCTTGGGGGTTCCCTACGAGCAGTACTTC | CASSLGVPYEQYF
TRBJ1-1 | - | 12 | TRBV7-8 | - | TGTGCCAGCAGCTTAGCATACACTGAAGCTTTCTTT | CASSLAYTEAFF
TRBJ2-5 | TRBD2 | 14 | TRBV11-1 | - | TGTGCCAGCAGCTGGCCTAGCGGACAAGAGACCCAGTACTTC | CASSWPSGQETQYF
TRBJ1-5 | - | 14 | TRBV19 | - | TGTGCCAGTAGTATTCGTGATAGCAATCAGCCCCAGCATTTT | CASSIRDSNQPQHF
TRBJ1-2 | - | 14 | TRBV6-4 | - | TGTGCCAGCCTGAGGGCGCCTCCTAACTATGGCTACACCTTC | CASLRAPPNYGYTF
TRBJ2-1 | - | 15 | TRBV5-1 | - | TGCGCCAGCAGCTTGGGGGACTTTATGGGGAATGAGCAGTTCTTC | CASSLGDFMGNEQFF
TRBJ1-1 | - | 12 | TRBV30 | - | TGTGCCTGGGGACGGTTGAACACTGAAGCTTTCTTT | CAWGRLNTEAFF
TRBJ2-7 | - | 12 | TRBV5-4 | - | TGTGCCAGCAGCTCAGGCGCGCACGAGCAGTACTTC | CASSSGAHEQYF
TRBJ2-5 | - | 13 | TRBV9 | - | TGTGCCAGCAGCCCCCGAGTTGGAGAGACCCAGTACTTC | CASSPRVGETQYF
TRBJ2-1 | - | 17 | TRBV27 | once | TGTGCCAGCAGTTCCCTCCATTCCGGGACCAACTACAATGAGCAGTTCTTC | CASSSLHSGTNYNEQFF
TRBJ1-2 | - | 15 | TRBV7-6 | - | TGTGCCAGCAGCTTGGGCGGAGGGCCCCTCTATGGCTACACCTTC | CASSLGGGPLYGYTF
TRBJ1-1 | - | 12 | TRBV19 | - | TGTGCCAGTAAGGAGGGTTCCACTGAAGCTTTCTTT | CASKEGSTEAFF
TRBJ2-7 | TRBD2 | 17 | TRBV5-1 | - | TGCGCCAGCAGCTTTGGGACTAGCGGGACCGCTTCCTACGAGCAGTACTTC | CASSFGTSGTASYEQYF
TRBJ2-1 | TRBD2 | 17 | TRBV23-1 | - | TGCGCCAGCAGTCAATCCCGGCCTAGCGGGAGGAAAAATGAGCAGTTCTTC | CASSQSRPSGRKNEQFF
TRBJ1-1 | - | 13 | TRBV6-5 | few | TGTGCCAGCAGTTTGCAGGTGAACACTGAAGCTTTCTTT | CASSLQVNTEAFF
TRBJ2-1 | TRBD2 | 17 | TRBV4-1 | - | TGCGCCAGCAGCCAAGATCTCCTAGCGGGAGCCTACAATGAGCAGTTCTTC | CASSQDLLAGAYNEQFF
TRBJ2-3 | TRBD2 | 15 | TRBV6-5 | once | TGTGCCAGCAGTTACACTAGCGGGTTCACAGATACGCAGTATTTT | CASSYTSGFTDTQYF
TRBJ2-1 | TRBD2 | 14 | TRBV28 | - | TGTGCCAGCAGTTCTAGCGGGGGGAACAATGAGCAGTTCTTC | CASSSSGGNNEQFF
TRBJ2-2 | TRBD1 | 19 | TRBV28 | once | TGTGCCAGCAGTTTCCAAGCCGGGGGACAGGCCCGGTCCACCGGGGAGCTGTTTTTT | CASSFQAGGQARSTGELFF
TRBJ2-7 | TRBD1 | 14 | TRBV13 | - | TGTGCCAGCAGGGGACAGGGGTTCATCCACGAGCAGTACTTC | CASRGQGFIHEQYF
TRBJ2-7 | - | 11 | TRBV18 | - | TGTGCCAGCTCAGCCTCCTACGAGCAGTACTTC | CASSASYEQYF
TRBJ2-5 | - | 14 | TRBV7-8 | - | TGTGCCAGCAACGGGTGGGAGTACCAAGAGACCCAGTACTTC | CASNGWEYQETQYF
TRBJ2-7 | - | 14 | TRBV13 | - | TGTGCCAGCAGCGGAGACCAGGGGTCGAGGGAGCAGTACTTC | CASSGDQGSREQYF
TRBJ2-4 | TRBD2 | 14 | TRBV27 | - | TGTGCCAGCAGTTTATATGCGGGAGAAAACATTCAGTACTTC | CASSLYAGENIQYF
TRBJ2-2 | - | 13 | TRBV29-1 | - | TGCAGCGGCGACAGGATTGGAACCGGGGAGCTGTTTTTT | CSGDRIGTGELFF
TRBJ2-3 | - | 14 | TRBV25-1 | - | TGTGCCAGCAGTGAACATGTAAGGGCAGATACGCAGTATTTT | CASSEHVRADTQYF
TRBJ2-3 | - | 16 | TRBV29-1 | - | TGCAGCGTAGACTGGTTGGGGCAGGGTAGTGCAGATACGCAGTATTTT | CSVDWLGQGSADTQYF
TRBJ2-1 | TRBD2 | 16 | TRBV25-1 | - | TGTGCCAGCAAAAAGGAGGGACTAGCGGATAACAATGAGCAGTTCTTC | CASKKEGLADNNEQFF
TRBJ2-7 | - | 15 | TRBV7-9 | - | TGTGCCAGCAGCTTAGCGCACACCCTGAACTACGAGCAGTACTTC | CASSLAHTLNYEQYF
TRBJ1-2 | - | 13 | TRBV9 | - | TGTGCCAGCAGCGTCCGGGTGGGCTATGGCTACACCTTC | CASSVRVGYGYTF
TRBJ2-7 | - | 14 | TRBV4-1 | once | TGCGCCAGCAGCCAACGGCAGGGTCCCGGGGAGCAGTACTTC | CASSQRQGPGEQYF
TRBJ2-3 | - | 14 | TRBV28 | - | TGTGCCAGCAGTTTGAATACGGGGGCAGATACGCAGTATTTT | CASSLNTGADTQYF
TRBJ2-3 | TRBD2 | 17 | TRBV11-2 | - | TGTGCCAGCAGCCCAACGAGACTAGCGGGGAACACAGATACGCAGTATTTT | CASSPTRLAGNTDTQYF
TRBJ2-7 | - | 13 | TRBV5-6 | - | TGTGCCAGCACCTTATTCGGTGACTACGAGCAGTACTTC | CASTLFGDYEQYF
TRBJ2-5 | TRBD1 | 15 | TRBV4-2 | - | TGTGCCAGCAGCCAACCGCCAGGGGGCGACGAGACCCAGTACTTC | CASSQPPGGDETQYF
TRBJ2-4 | - | 12 | TRBV19 | - | TGTGCCAGTAGTGGAGGGATACACATTCAGTACTTC | CASSGGIHIQYF
TRBJ2-1 | - | 17 | TRBV28 | - | TGTGCCAGCAGTTTACCGTCTAGGCGGACTTCCTACAATGAGCAGTTCTTC | CASSLPSRRTSYNEQFF
TRBJ2-3 | - | 17 | TRBV7-3 | once | TGTGCCAGCAGCTTACCATTGACGGGCTATAGCACAGATACGCAGTATTTT | CASSLPLTGYSTDTQYF
TRBJ1-4 | - | 15 | TRBV14 | - | TGTGCCAGCAGCCAAGTCGGGGGAGTTAATGAAAAACTGTTTTTT | CASSQVGGVNEKLFF
TRBJ2-7 | TRBD1 | 14 | TRBV7-8 | - | TGTGCCAGCAGCGTAGGGACAGGGGATTACGAGCAGTACTTC | CASSVGTGDYEQYF
TRBJ1-4 | - | 14 | TRBV6-5 | - | TGTGCCAGCGCAACCTTCGGGGGAGGAGAAAAACTGTTTTTT | CASATFGGGEKLFF
TRBJ2-7 | TRBD1 | 15 | TRBV6-5 | - | TGTGCCAGCAGTTACGGGGACAGTTCTTCCTACGAGCAGTACTTC | CASSYGDSSSYEQYF
TRBJ2-7 | TRBD1 | 15 | TRBV7-8 | - | TGTGCCAGCAGCGGGGGTCGGACAGGTTCCTACGAGCAGTACTTC | CASSGGRTGSYEQYF
TRBJ2-7 | TRBD1 | 13 | TRBV28 | - | TGTGCCAGCAATGAGGGGGCTGGGGGCGAGCAGTACTTC | CASNEGAGGEQYF
TRBJ2-7 | - | 16 | TRBV7-9 | - | TGTGCCAGCAGCTCCAGCCGGAAGGGTACTACCTACGAGCAGTACTTC | CASSSSRKGTTYEQYF
TRBJ2-7 | - | 14 | TRBV11-2 | - | TGTGCCAGCAGCTTAACGGGATACTCCTACGAGCAGTACTTC | CASSLTGYSYEQYF
TRBJ2-5 | TRBD1 | 15 | TRBV28 | once | TGTGCCAGCGTTCCCGGGACAGGGTTTTCAGAGACCCAGTACTTC | CASVPGTGFSETQYF
TRBJ2-2 | - | 15 | TRBV28 | - | TGTGCCAGCAGTTTAATCCGGGGTAACACCGGGGAGCTGTTTTTT | CASSLIRGNTGELFF
TRBJ2-1 | TRBD2 | 15 | TRBV19 | - | TGTGCCAGTAGTATGGGGACTAGGTTCACATATGAGCAGTTCTTC | CASSMGTRFTYEQFF
TRBJ1-5 | TRBD1 | 15 | TRBV15 | - | TGTGCCACCAGCCGGGGGACAGGATTCAATCAGCCCCAGCATTTT | CATSRGTGFNQPQHF
TRBJ2-1 | - | 13 | TRBV5-1 | - | TGCGCCAGCAGCCACAGGGACAAATTAGAGCAGTTCTTC | CASSHRDKLEQFF
TRBJ2-5 | - | 14 | TRBV29-1 | - | TGCAGCTCGACAACGGGCCTACAGAGGGGGGCCCAGTACTTC | CSSTTGLQRGAQYF
TRBJ2-7 | TRBD1 | 14 | TRBV4-2 | - | TGTGCCAGCAGCCTAGACAGGGATGCCTACGAGCAGTACTTC | CASSLDRDAYEQYF
TRBJ1-1 | - | 13 | TRBV30 | - | TGTGCCTGGAGTGTAGGGCAGAACACTGAAGCTTTCTTT | CAWSVGQNTEAFF
TRBJ2-7 | TRBD1 | 17 | TRBV7-9 | - | TGTGCCAGCAGCCTGTTTTCCTGGGACAGGGTAACCCACGAGCAGTACTTC | CASSLFSWDRVTHEQYF
TRBJ2-2 | - | 12 | TRBV10-3 | - | TGTGCCATCGGGGAAGTCTCCGGGGAGCTGTTTTTT | CAIGEVSGELFF
TRBJ2-7 | TRBD1 | 14 | TRBV6-1 | - | TGTGCCAGCAATCCGGGACAGGTATCCTACGAGCAGTACTTC | CASNPGQVSYEQYF
TRBJ1-1 | - | 15 | TRBV28 | - | TGTGCCAGCAGTCCATTGGTCGGGACTGACACTGAAGCTTTCTTT | CASSPLVGTDTEAFF